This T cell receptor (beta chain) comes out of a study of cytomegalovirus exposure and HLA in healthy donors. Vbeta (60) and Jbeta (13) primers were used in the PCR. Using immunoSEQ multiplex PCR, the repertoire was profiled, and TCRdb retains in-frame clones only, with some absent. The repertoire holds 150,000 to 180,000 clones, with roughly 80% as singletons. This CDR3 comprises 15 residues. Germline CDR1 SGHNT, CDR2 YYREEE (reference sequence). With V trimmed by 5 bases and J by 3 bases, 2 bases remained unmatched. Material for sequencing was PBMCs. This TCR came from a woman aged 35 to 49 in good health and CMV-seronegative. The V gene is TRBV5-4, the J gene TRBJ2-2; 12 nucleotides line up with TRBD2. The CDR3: CASRRLAGDTGELFF. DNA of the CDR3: TGTGCCAGCAGGAGACTAGCGGGAGACACCGGGGAGCTGTTTTTT. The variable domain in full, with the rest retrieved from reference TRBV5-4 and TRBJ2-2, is ETGVTQSPTHLIKTRGQQVTLRCSSQSGHNTVSWYQQALGQGPQFIFQYYREEENGRGNFPPRFSGLQFPNYSSELNVNALELDDSALYLCASRRLAGDTGELFFGEGSRLTVL.